The rows below give T cell receptor beta chains drawn from one sample of a study of Graves' ophthalmopathy and Graves' hyperthyroidism. Using its own MiXCR run on the multiplex PCR reads, TCRdb lists one record per CDR3 protein. The repertoire has some 350,000 distinct CDR3 sequences, roughly 15% of them found once; the top ten carry roughly 2.4%. The sequenced material came from peripheral blood. These receptors were taken from an adult woman with stable Graves' hyperthyroidism. Each CDR3 is given with its conserved first and last residue. The D gene is left open where the match is weak. Size is omitted from some rows. Given values are once, few, many or a class for expanded clones.

many TRBJ2-7 TRBD1 TRBV28 TGTGCCAGCAGTGTAGCTGGGACAGGGAGTCTCGAGCAGTACTTC CASSVAGTGSLEQYF
- TRBJ2-5 TRBD2 TRBV11-2 TGTGCCAGCAGCCCTAGCGGGACAAACGGAGAGACCCAGTACTTC CASSPSGTNGETQYF
many TRBJ2-7 TRBD2 TRBV20-1 TGCAGTGCTAGGTCCCTAGCGGGAGGTGTGGGGTTGGCCGAGCAGTACTTC CSARSLAGGVGLAEQYF
many TRBJ2-5 - TRBV10-3 TGTGCCATCAGTGAGCAAAAAGGGGATGTTATGGGAGAGACCCAGTACTTC CAISEQKGDVMGETQYF
many TRBJ1-2 - TRBV27 TGTGCCAGCAGTTTATCGGGAGGAGTAGTTGGCTACACCTTC CASSLSGGVVGYTF
- TRBJ1-2 TRBD1 TRBV24-1 TGTGCCACCAGTGACGATGCCGGGACAGACTATGGCTACACCTTC CATSDDAGTDYGYTF
many TRBJ1-5 - TRBV15 TGTGCCACCAGCAGAGTCCTCTATCAGCCCCAGCATTTT CATSRVLYQPQHF
many TRBJ2-7 TRBD1 TRBV30 TGTGCCTGGAGTCTGACAGGGGACAGGGGAACCGAGCAGTACTTC CAWSLTGDRGTEQYF
many TRBJ2-2 - TRBV20-1 TGCAGTGCTAGCCCTGAAGGCTGGGCCGGGGAGCTGTTTTTT CSASPEGWAGELFF
many TRBJ1-1 - TRBV29-1 TGCAGCGCCTGGAGGGACACAGCCGAAGCTTTCTTT CSAWRDTAEAFF
many TRBJ2-7 TRBD1 TRBV6-5 TGTGCCAGCAGTTACTACAGGGGCGGTGAGCAGTACTTC CASSYYRGGEQYF
many TRBJ2-7 TRBD2 TRBV11-2 TGTGCCAGCTTGGCGGGAGGGCCACGGGGTTACGAGCAGTACTTC CASLAGGPRGYEQYF
- TRBJ1-5 - TRBV12-3/TRBV12-4 TGTGCCAGCAGTTATAGTGGGGAACAAGTTTACAATCAGCCCCAGCATTTT CASSYSGEQVYNQPQHF
many TRBJ2-7 TRBD2 TRBV28 TGTGCCAGCAGTAGATCACTAGCGGGAGTGCGCGAGCAGTACTTC CASSRSLAGVREQYF
many TRBJ2-7 - TRBV28 TGTGCCAGCAGTTCCCATAGGGGCCCTGGGGAGCAGTACTTC CASSSHRGPGEQYF
- TRBJ1-1 TRBD1 TRBV28 TGTGCCAGCAGTTTATGGCTCTCCGGGACAGGGGTGAACACTGAAGCTTTCTTT CASSLWLSGTGVNTEAFF
few TRBJ2-4 TRBD1 TRBV28 TGTGCCAGCAGTCCCGACAGGGGATATAGAAAAGGGGGGATTCAGTACTTC CASSPDRGYRKGGIQYF
- TRBJ1-6 - TRBV7-2 TGTGCCAGCAGCCTACAAGGGTCCGGAATTAATTCACCCCTCCACTTT CASSLQGSGINSPLHF
many TRBJ1-2 - TRBV27 TGTGCCAGCAGTTTAAGAGGTACTGCGTACTATGGCTACACCTTC CASSLRGTAYYGYTF
- TRBJ1-6 - TRBV6-5 TGTGCCAGCAGTTTCGGGACACCATATTCACCCCTCCACTTT CASSFGTPYSPLHF
- TRBJ2-7 - TRBV25-1 TGTGCCACCGAGGGGCTAACCCGTCGGGAGCAGTACTTC CATEGLTRREQYF
- TRBJ2-2 - TRBV13 TGTGCCAGCAGCTTATGGGGCACCGGGGATCTGTTTTTT CASSLWGTGDLFF
- TRBJ1-2 TRBD1 TRBV12-3/TRBV12-4 TGTGCCAGCAGGAAAGGGGGCGATGGCTACACCTTC CASRKGGDGYTF
- TRBJ1-5 - TRBV6-5 TGTGCCAGCAGCTACGGGGGAATCAATCAGCCCCAGCATTTT CASSYGGINQPQHF
few TRBJ2-7 - TRBV5-1 TGCGCCAGCAGCTTGGCCGGGACACTGGGGCCCGAGCAGTACTTC CASSLAGTLGPEQYF
- TRBJ2-4 - TRBV6-2/TRBV6-3 TGTGCCAGCAGTCTGGTGGGTGCCAAAAACATTCAGCACTTC CASSLVGAKNIQHF
few TRBJ1-1 - TRBV5-6 TGTGCCAGCAGTCACGGGGGAAAGGAGAACACTGAAGCTTTCTTT CASSHGGKENTEAFF
- TRBJ2-3 TRBD1 TRBV27 TGTGCCAGCAGTTTATCTCTGGGGACAGGAAGCACAGATACGCAGTATTTT CASSLSLGTGSTDTQYF
many TRBJ1-2 - TRBV7-8 TGTGCCAGCAGCTTAGACGGCAGAAACTATGGCTACACCTTC CASSLDGRNYGYTF
many TRBJ2-4 - TRBV19 TGTGCCAGTAGTATTTTCTCACTAGCAGTGGCCAAAAACATTCAGTACTTC CASSIFSLAVAKNIQYF
few TRBJ1-1 - TRBV12-5 TGTGCTAGTGGTTTGGGGTCCTCACAGAACACTGAAGCTTTCTTT CASGLGSSQNTEAFF
few TRBJ1-2 TRBD1 TRBV7-3 TGTGCCAGCAGTCGGACAGGGGGAGGCTACACCTTC CASSRTGGGYTF
many TRBJ1-1 - TRBV10-3 TGTGCCATCAGTGAGTATCTTGGCCAAGGGGCTTTCTTT CAISEYLGQGAFF
many TRBJ2-7 TRBD1 TRBV18 TGTGCCAGCTCACCACCGACAGGGGACGAGCAGTACTTC CASSPPTGDEQYF
many TRBJ2-4 TRBD2 TRBV10-3 TGTGCCATCAGTGAGTCAGTGGGTGAGAAACAGACCGGGACTAGCGGAATCATTCAGTACTTC CAISESVGEKQTGTSGIIQYF
many TRBJ2-4 - TRBV13 TGTGCCAGCAGCTCTTGGACTGAAGCCAAAAACATTCAGTACTTC CASSSWTEAKNIQYF
- TRBJ2-5 - TRBV28 TGTGCCAGCCGAGGGGGGCTGTGGGAGACCCAGTACTTC CASRGGLWETQYF
many TRBJ2-7 TRBD2 TRBV7-2 TGTGCCAGCAGCTTAGGCGGCGGGAGTTTTTACGAGCAGTACTTC CASSLGGGSFYEQYF
many TRBJ1-5 - TRBV28 TGTGCCAGCAGTTTATTCAGGGCTCAGCCCCAGCATTTT CASSLFRAQPQHF
many TRBJ2-7 - TRBV19 TGTGCCAGTAGTCGCGGGAAGTACGAGCAGTACTTC CASSRGKYEQYF
many TRBJ2-7 - TRBV4-2 TGTGCCAGCAGCCAAGGGTTGAGCGTCTCCTACGAGCAGTACTTC CASSQGLSVSYEQYF
many TRBJ2-2 - TRBV5-6 TGTGCCAGCAGCGAATCTCCCGGGGAGCTGTTTTTT CASSESPGELFF
many TRBJ2-7 - TRBV2 TGTGCCAGCAGTGATTTGCCGGGCGAGCAGTACTTC CASSDLPGEQYF
many TRBJ1-6 - TRBV12-3/TRBV12-4 TGTGCCAGCAGTTTGGCTCTATATAATTCACCCCTCCACTTT CASSLALYNSPLHF
many TRBJ1-1 - TRBV29-1 TGCAGCGTTGAAAGGCACACGAACACTGAAGCTTTCTTT CSVERHTNTEAFF
many TRBJ2-2 - TRBV24-1 TGTGCCACCAGTGACAGAGCCGGGGAGCTGTTTTTT CATSDRAGELFF
- TRBJ2-6 - TRBV6-5 TGTGCCAGCAGTTACCAGGTCTCTGGGGCCAACGTCCTGACTTTC CASSYQVSGANVLTF
- TRBJ2-7 TRBD2 TRBV9 TGTGCCAGCAGCGTAAATAGCGGGAGCTCCTACGAGCAGTACTTC CASSVNSGSSYEQYF
many TRBJ2-5 TRBD2 TRBV7-2 TGTGCCAGCAGCCCCGTAGCGGGCCCTCAAGAGACCCAGTACTTC CASSPVAGPQETQYF
many TRBJ2-7 TRBD1 TRBV7-2 TGTGCCAGCAGCTTCCCGGGACAGGGTCCCTACGAGCAGTACTTC CASSFPGQGPYEQYF
many TRBJ2-7 TRBD1 TRBV29-1 TGCAGCGTTGTGACGGGACAGTACGAGCAGTACTTC CSVVTGQYEQYF
few TRBJ2-7 TRBD2 TRBV4-2 TGTGCCGGCAGCCCAACCGGGACTACTAACGAGCAGTACTTC CAGSPTGTTNEQYF
many TRBJ1-1 - TRBV4-1 TGCGCCAGCGGGCCGGGGTGGGGCAGGAGTGAAGCTTTCTTT CASGPGWGRSEAFF
many TRBJ2-5 TRBD2 TRBV19 TGTGCCAGTCAGGGCGGGAAGATAGCGGGAGGATTGGAGACCCAGTACTTC CASQGGKIAGGLETQYF
many TRBJ1-3 - TRBV2 TGTGCCAGCAACCGGGGTACCGATGCGGGAAACACCATATATTTT CASNRGTDAGNTIYF
many TRBJ2-5 TRBD1 TRBV6-2/TRBV6-3 TGTGCCAGCAGCGGATGGGGACAGCCACAAGAGACCCAGTACTTC CASSGWGQPQETQYF
many TRBJ2-6 - TRBV28 TGTGCCAGCGCCGGACAGTCCACTTCTGGGGCCAACGTCCTGACTTTC CASAGQSTSGANVLTF
few TRBJ1-1 - TRBV6-1 TGTGCCAGCAGTGACGGGGAGCGCCGAGGGGTCACTGAAGCTTTCTTT CASSDGERRGVTEAFF